These 26 T cell receptor beta chains share one sample of origin, sequenced in a study of T cell changes during pregnancy in multiple sclerosis. Profiling relied on immunoSEQ multiplex PCR, and the TCRdb table lists in-frame clones only, not all of them. The data contain around 56,000 clones, 75% to 90% of them singletons. The specimen comprised peripheral blood, sampled after pregnancy. The receptors derive from a female donor with multiple sclerosis, enrolled in a pregnancy study.

The rearrangement links TRBV2 to TRBJ2-7, with D possibly being TRBD1 (5 bases). The CDR3 contains 14 residues. CDR1 SNHLY and CDR2 FYNNEI come from the germline V gene. Trimming took off 7 bases at V and 0 bases at J, with 13 bases between the two ends. This chain's CDR3 is CASIPPRDSYEQYF. The CDR3 DNA sequence: TGTGCCAGCATTCCCCCCAGGGACTCCTACGAGCAGTACTTC.

The chain has TRBV11-2 and TRBJ1-2; D call uncertain. Germline-derived CDR1 and CDR2 are SGHAT and FQNNGV. This CDR3 has 14 amino acids. V was pared by 4 bases and J by 5 bases, with 14 bases between. The CDR3 loop reads CASSSVRRRYGYTF. CDR3 in DNA: TGTGCCAGCAGCTCAGTACGCCGGAGGTATGGCTACACCTTC.

This chain links TRBV5-1 with TRBJ2-4, with 9 nucleotides matching TRBD1. With V trimmed by 0 bases and J by 9 bases, 7 bases remained unmatched. Germline values: CDR1 SGHRS, CDR2 YFSETQ. CDR3 length equals 15 residues. CDR3 nucleotides: TGCGCCAGCAGCTTGGAAGGACAGGGGAGGACCATTCAGTACTTC. Its protein is CASSLEGQGRTIQYF.

CDR3 coding DNA: TGTGCCAGCTCACCGACAGTTAACTATGGCTACACCTTC. This translates into CASSPTVNYGYTF. The chain combines TRBV18 with TRBJ1-2; the D gene is possibly TRBD1 (5 bases). Trimming shortened V by 3 bases and J by 1 base, and 6 bases separated the two germline ends. The germline V gene encodes CDR1 KGHSH and CDR2 LQKENI. This CDR3 comprises 13 residues.

V is TRBV11-2 and J is TRBJ2-2; D not certain. The CDR3 covers 13 residues. The germline V gene encodes CDR1 SGHAT and CDR2 FQNNGV. V was shortened by 4 bases and J by 5 bases, with 8 bases between the two germline ends. CDR3 nucleotide sequence: TGTGCCAGCAGCTGGCCTAGGACCGGGGAGCTGTTTTTT. Encoded protein: CASSWPRTGELFF.

The chain is built from TRBV29-1 and TRBJ2-1; 8 nucleotides align to TRBD2. Germline CDR1 SQVTM, CDR2 ANQGSEA. V lost 8 bases and J lost 0; bases outside the gene matches: 6. The CDR3 sequence is 14 residues long. CDR3 nucleotides: TGCAGCACCCAGCGGGGGAGCTCCTACAATGAGCAGTTCTTC. Protein: CSTQRGSSYNEQFF.

V gene TRBV6-1 combines with J gene TRBJ1-3, with 8 bases identical to TRBD1. Trimming at V came to 4 bases and at J to 0 bases, leaving 8 bases not matched to a gene. The CDR3 runs 17 residues. Germline-derived CDR1 and CDR2 are MNHNS and SASEGT. The CDR3 reads CASSALYRGFSGNTIYF. The CDR3 coding sequence is TGTGCCAGCAGTGCCCTTTACAGGGGGTTCTCTGGAAACACCATATATTTT.

This clone was recorded once. The rearrangement uses TRBV7-9 and TRBJ2-4; TRBD1 matches at 9 bases. Per germline, CDR1 SEHNR and CDR2 FQNEAQ (reference sequence). This CDR3 is 19 amino acids long. The V segment lost 6 bases and the J segment 2 bases; nucleotides outside the gene matches: 17. Here the CDR3 DNA reads TGTGCCAGCAGTTCTGGACCAACAGGGGGCGGGGGATCCAAAAACATTCAGTACTTC. It encodes CASSSGPTGGGGSKNIQYF.

This clone has just one count. The chain couples TRBV27 to TRBJ1-2; weak D call: TRBD1 (6 bases). Trimming took off 2 bases at V and 9 bases at J, with 13 bases between the two ends. This CDR3 spans 13 amino acids. Germline V gene data show CDR1 as MNHEY and CDR2 as SMNVEV (reference sequence). The CDR3 region is CASSLNQGKRYTF. CDR3 nucleotides: TGTGCCAGCAGTTTAAATCAGGGGAAACGCTACACCTTC.

The chain joins TRBV6-1 to TRBJ1-5; perhaps TRBD1 as D (6 bases). CDR3 size: 15 residues. V was cut by 4 bases and J by 1 base, with 11 bases left in between. Germline CDR1 MNHNS, CDR2 SASEGT. The DNA of the CDR3 is TGTGCCAGCAGTGTACAGGGTATAAGCAATCAGCCCCAGCATTTT. This translates into CASSVQGISNQPQHF.

This chain links TRBV6-6 with TRBJ1-6; D not certain. The CDR3 covers 13 residues. Germline assignment: CDR1 MNHNY and CDR2 SVGAGI (reference sequence). The V gene lost 4 bases and the J gene lost 7 bases, with 8 bases spanning the gap. CDR3 in DNA: TGTGCCAGCAGTTTGGCAGGAAATTCACCCCTCCACTTT. This codes for CASSLAGNSPLHF.

This chain's CDR3 is CASSFQIGANVLTF. CDR3 sequence (DNA): TGCGCCAGCAGCTTCCAGATTGGGGCCAACGTCCTGACTTTC. The chain combines TRBV5-1 with TRBJ2-6; D is unclear. This CDR3 has 14 residues. The V gene's germline CDR1 is SGHRS and CDR2 YFSETQ. V dropped 2 bases and J dropped 3 bases, with 6 bases sitting between them.

V usage is TRBV4-1 and J usage is TRBJ2-7, with TRBD2 as a possible D gene (5 bases). The germline V gene has CDR1 MGHRA and CDR2 YSYEKL. This CDR3 has 17 residues. V was pared by 0 bases and J by 1 base, with 16 bases between. The DNA of the CDR3 is TGCGCCAGCAGCCAAGAATTTGTCCCGTCGGGATCCTACGAGCAGTACTTC. Translated: CASSQEFVPSGSYEQYF.

In nucleotides, the CDR3 is TGTGCCAGCAGCTTTCGGACTAGCGGGGGGTGGGACGAGCAGTACTTC. This encodes CASSFRTSGGWDEQYF. The V gene is TRBV5-4, the J gene TRBJ2-7; 14 nucleotides match TRBD2. J gave up 5 bases and V 2 bases, and 6 bases lay outside the gene matches. From germline, CDR1 is SGHNT and CDR2 YYREEE (reference sequence). The CDR3 has 16 amino acids.

The chain links TRBV6-5 to TRBJ2-2, with 12 positions matching TRBD2. CDR3 length: 15 residues. V lost 6 bases, J lost 6 bases, and 5 bases stayed unmatched. Germline V gene sequence: CDR1 MNHEY, CDR2 SVGAGI. CDR3 sequence: CASRTLAGGPGELFF. The CDR3 bases are TGTGCCAGCAGGACTCTAGCGGGGGGGCCCGGGGAGCTGTTTTTT.

This rearrangement joins TRBV14 to TRBJ1-1; 9 bases match TRBD1. Germline V gene data show CDR1 as SGHDN and CDR2 as FVKESK. V was pared by 4 bases and J by 7 bases, with 4 bases of the junction left unmatched. The CDR3 is 13 amino acids. DNA for the CDR3: TGTGCCAGCAGCCCCGGGACAGGGTTTGAAGCTTTCTTT. Translation: CASSPGTGFEAFF.

The chain employs TRBV28 and TRBJ1-1, with D maybe TRBD1 (6 bases). Per the germline V gene, CDR1 is MDHEN and CDR2 is SYDVKM. The CDR3 runs to 12 residues. Trimming took off 3 bases at V and 12 bases at J, with 14 bases between the two ends. CDR3 nucleotide sequence: TGTGCCAGCAGTTTTCAGGGGTCGCGAACTTTCTTT. Encoded protein: CASSFQGSRTFF.

This sequence joins TRBV6-4 and TRBJ2-3; D call uncertain. The CDR3 extends over 15 amino acids. V lost 0 bases and J lost 1, with 8 bases in between. The V gene's germline CDR1 is MRHNA and CDR2 SNTAGT. The CDR3 sequence is CASSDSPGGTDTQYF. The CDR3 coding sequence is TGTGCCAGCAGTGACTCGCCAGGCGGCACAGATACGCAGTATTTT.

CDR3 sequence reads: CASSYGQSFYGYTF. CDR3 DNA: TGTGCCAGCAGTTACGGACAGAGTTTCTATGGCTACACCTTC. This chain joins TRBV6-5 and TRBJ1-2, with D perhaps TRBD1 (6 bases). CDR1 is MNHEY and CDR2 is SVGAGI in the germline V gene. The CDR3 loop spans 14 amino acids. V lost 2 bases and J 4 bases, leaving 11 bases between the germline ends.

The chain joins TRBV18 to TRBJ2-1; 10 positions agree with TRBD1. V shed 5 bases, J shed 9 bases, and the junction held 10 bases outside the gene matches. The CDR3 length is 15 residues. Looked up from germline, CDR1 is KGHSH and CDR2 is LQKENI. The CDR3 DNA sequence: TGTGCCAGCTCAGCCCAGGGACAGGGGATGGGTGAGCAGTTCTTC. This translates into CASSAQGQGMGEQFF.

This clone was recorded once. V is TRBV7-9 and J is TRBJ1-1; D not resolved. With 1 base removed from V and 2 bases from J, the gap between germline ends came to 8 bases. The germline gives CDR1 SEHNR, CDR2 FQNEAQ (reference sequence). The CDR3 runs 14 residues. CDR3: CASSLGSVNTEAFF. CDR3 nucleotide sequence: TGTGCCAGCAGCTTAGGTAGCGTTAACACTGAAGCTTTCTTT.

The rearrangement uses TRBV5-1 and TRBJ2-5, with 10 bases that match TRBD2. Looked up from germline, CDR1 is SGHRS and CDR2 is YFSETQ. Trimming cost V 4 bases and J 4 bases; bases outside gene matches: 4. This CDR3 region has 14 residues. CDR3 in DNA: TGCGCCAGCAGCCCACTAGCGGGGTTAGAGACCCAGTACTTC. Amino acid sequence: CASSPLAGLETQYF.

The rearrangement uses TRBV5-1 and TRBJ1-1; a possible D gene is TRBD1 (6 bases). Looked up from germline, CDR1 is SGHRS and CDR2 is YFSETQ. V shed 4 bases and J shed 5 bases, with 18 bases lying between them. CDR3 length equals 15 residues. CDR3 in amino acids: CASSKHRDEGTEAFF. CDR3 DNA sequence: TGCGCCAGCAGCAAACACAGGGATGAAGGAACTGAAGCTTTCTTT.

This clone has just a few counts. The chain uses TRBV2 and TRBJ2-7; no firm D call. This CDR3 spans 13 amino acids. Germline CDR1 reads SNHLY; CDR2 reads FYNNEI. V was pared by 2 bases and J by 3 bases, with 8 bases between. CDR3 in amino acids: CASSESRFYEQYF. CDR3 sequence (DNA): TGTGCCAGCAGTGAAAGTCGGTTCTACGAGCAGTACTTC.

In DNA, the CDR3 is TGTGCCAGCAGCTACCTTGGCGGGGGGGCAGGTGATACGCAGTATTTT. This sequence encodes CASSYLGGGAGDTQYF. This chain joins TRBV7-3 and TRBJ2-3; 9 bases fit TRBD2. Losses at the gene ends were 4 bases for V and 6 bases for J; bases not matched to a gene: 11. Germline CDR1 SGHTA, CDR2 FQGTGA. The CDR3 spans 16 residues.

The sample holds one count of this clone. The chain carries TRBV2 and TRBJ2-1; D remains unclear. Germline lookup yields CDR1 SNHLY and CDR2 FYNNEI. Trimming pared 3 bases from V and 15 bases from J, leaving 15 bases between. The CDR3 has 12 amino acids. The CDR3 nucleotides read TGTGCCAGCAGTGACCAGGCCCTGGAACGGTTCTTC. This translates into CASSDQALERFF.